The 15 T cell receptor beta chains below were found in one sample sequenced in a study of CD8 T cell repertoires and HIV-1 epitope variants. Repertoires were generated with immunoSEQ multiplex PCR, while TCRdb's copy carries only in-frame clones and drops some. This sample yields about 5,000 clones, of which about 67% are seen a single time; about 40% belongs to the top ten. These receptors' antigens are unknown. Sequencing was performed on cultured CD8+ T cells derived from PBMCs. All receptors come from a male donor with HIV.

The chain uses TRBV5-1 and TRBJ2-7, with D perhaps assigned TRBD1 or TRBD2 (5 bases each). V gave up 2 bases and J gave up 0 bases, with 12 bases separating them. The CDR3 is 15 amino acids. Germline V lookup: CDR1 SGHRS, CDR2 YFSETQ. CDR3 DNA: TGCGCCAGCAGCTTTCTGACGGGACCCTCCTACGAGCAGTACTTC. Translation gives CASSFLTGPSYEQYF.

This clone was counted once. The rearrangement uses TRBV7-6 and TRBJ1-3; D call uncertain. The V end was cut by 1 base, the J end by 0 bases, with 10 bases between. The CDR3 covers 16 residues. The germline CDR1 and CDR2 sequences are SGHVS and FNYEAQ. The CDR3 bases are TGTGCCAGCAGCTTAGGGGCAGACTTCTCTGGAAACACCATATATTTT. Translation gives CASSLGADFSGNTIYF.

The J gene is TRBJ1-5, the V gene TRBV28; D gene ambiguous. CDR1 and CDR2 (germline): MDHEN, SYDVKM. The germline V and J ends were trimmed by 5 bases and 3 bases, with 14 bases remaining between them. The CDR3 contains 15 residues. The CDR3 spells CASSPDKDPNQPQHF. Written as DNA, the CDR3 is TGTGCCAGCAGTCCTGACAAAGACCCCAATCAGCCCCAGCATTTT.

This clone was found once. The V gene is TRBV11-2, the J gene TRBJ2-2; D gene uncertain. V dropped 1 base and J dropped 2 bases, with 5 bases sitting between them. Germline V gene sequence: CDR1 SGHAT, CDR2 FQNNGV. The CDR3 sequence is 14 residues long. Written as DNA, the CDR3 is TGTGCCAGCAGCTTAGTTCGAAACACCGGGGAGCTGTTTTTT. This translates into CASSLVRNTGELFF.

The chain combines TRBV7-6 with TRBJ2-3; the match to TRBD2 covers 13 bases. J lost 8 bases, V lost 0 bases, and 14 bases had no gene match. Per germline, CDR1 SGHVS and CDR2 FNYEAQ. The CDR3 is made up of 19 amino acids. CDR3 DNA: TGTGCCAGCAGCTTAGCGGAAACTAGCGGGGGGGCCCACGCCGCTACGCAGTATTTT. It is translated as CASSLAETSGGAHAATQYF. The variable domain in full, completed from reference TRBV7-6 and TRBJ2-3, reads GAGVSQSPRYKVTKRGQDVALRCDPISGHVSLYWYRQALGQGPEFLTYFNYEAQQDKSGLPNDRFSAERPEGSISTLTIQRTEQRDSAMYRCASSLAETSGGAHAATQYFGPGTRLTVL.

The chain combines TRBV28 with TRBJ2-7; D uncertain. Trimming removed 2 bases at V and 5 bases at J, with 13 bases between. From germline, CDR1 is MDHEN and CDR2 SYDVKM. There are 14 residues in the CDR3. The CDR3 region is CASSLVGPHHEQYF. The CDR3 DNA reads TGTGCCAGCAGTTTAGTAGGACCCCACCACGAGCAGTACTTC.

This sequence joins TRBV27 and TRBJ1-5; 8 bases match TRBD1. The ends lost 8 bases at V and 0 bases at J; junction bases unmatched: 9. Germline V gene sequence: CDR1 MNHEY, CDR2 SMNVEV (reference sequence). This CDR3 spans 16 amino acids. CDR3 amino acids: CASRSGGRGSNQPQHF. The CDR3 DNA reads TGTGCCAGCCGATCAGGGGGCAGGGGTAGCAATCAGCCCCAGCATTTT.

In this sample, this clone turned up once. CDR3 sequence (DNA): TGTGCCAGCAGCGGATCCTACGAGCAGTACTTC. Translation gives CASSGSYEQYF. The chain links TRBV5-4 to TRBJ2-7; D is unresolved. The CDR3 extends over 11 amino acids. Germline loops: CDR1 SGHNT, CDR2 YYREEE (reference sequence). The V gene lost 4 bases and the J gene lost 1 base, with 3 bases spanning the gap.

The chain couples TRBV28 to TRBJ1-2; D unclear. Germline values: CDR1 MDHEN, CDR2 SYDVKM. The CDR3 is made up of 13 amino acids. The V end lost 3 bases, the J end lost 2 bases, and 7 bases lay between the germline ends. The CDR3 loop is CASSFSTNYGYTF. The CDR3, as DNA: TGTGCCAGCAGTTTTAGCACGAACTATGGCTACACCTTC.

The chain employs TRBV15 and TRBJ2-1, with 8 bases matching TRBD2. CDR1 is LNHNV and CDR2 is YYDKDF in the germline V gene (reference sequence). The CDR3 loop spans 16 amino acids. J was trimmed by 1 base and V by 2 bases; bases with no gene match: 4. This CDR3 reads CATSRKRLASYNEQFF. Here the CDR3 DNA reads TGTGCCACCAGCAGAAAAAGACTAGCGTCCTACAATGAGCAGTTCTTC.

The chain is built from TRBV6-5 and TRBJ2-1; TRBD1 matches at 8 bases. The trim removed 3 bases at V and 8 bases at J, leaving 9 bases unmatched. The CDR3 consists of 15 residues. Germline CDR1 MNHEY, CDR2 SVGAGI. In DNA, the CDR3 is TGTGCCAGCAGTTATTCTCAGGGGGCGGGCTATGAGCAGTTCTTC. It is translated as CASSYSQGAGYEQFF.

The CDR3 here is CASSLAGVGEQYF. The CDR3 coding sequence is TGTGCCAGCAGCTTAGCGGGCGTGGGGGAGCAGTACTTC. The chain couples TRBV7-2 to TRBJ2-7; no reliable D call. Trimming took 0 bases from V and 7 from J, leaving 10 bases between them. Looked up from germline, CDR1 is SGHTA and CDR2 is FQGNSA. The CDR3 is 13 amino acids.

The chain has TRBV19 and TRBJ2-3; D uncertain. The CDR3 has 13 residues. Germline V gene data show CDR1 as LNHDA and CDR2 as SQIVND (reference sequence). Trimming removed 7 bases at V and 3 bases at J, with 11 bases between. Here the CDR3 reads CASTPRLTDTQYF. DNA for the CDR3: TGTGCCAGTACCCCCCGCCTGACAGATACGCAGTATTTT. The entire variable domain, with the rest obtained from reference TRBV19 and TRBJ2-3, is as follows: DGGITQSPKYLFRKEGQNVTLSCEQNLNHDAMYWYRQDPGQGLRLIYYSQIVNDFQKGDIAEGYSVSREKKESFPLTVTSAQKNPTAFYLCASTPRLTDTQYFGPGTRLTVL.

The CDR3 bases are TGTGCCAGTAGTGATACAGGGGGCGCCTCGTCCTATGGCTACACCTTC. Translating it yields CASSDTGGASSYGYTF. This chain links TRBV19 with TRBJ1-2; TRBD1 matches at 9 bases. Germline-derived CDR1 and CDR2 are LNHDA and SQIVND (reference sequence). V was pared by 5 bases and J by 4 bases, with 11 bases of the junction left unmatched. The CDR3 totals 16 residues.

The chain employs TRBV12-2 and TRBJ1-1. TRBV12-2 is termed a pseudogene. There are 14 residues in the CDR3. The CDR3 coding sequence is TGTGCAAGTCGCGTATGGGGAGTTGACACTGAAGCTTTCTTT. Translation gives CASRVWGVDTEAFF.